This entry lists 12 T cell receptor beta chains sequenced from one sample in a study of cytomegalovirus exposure and HLA in healthy donors (dated by TCRdb to the late 2010s). Library preparation used the immunoSEQ multiplex PCR assay. For the multiplex PCR, a mixture combining 60 forward primers for TCR Vbeta segments and 13 reverse primers for TCR Jbeta segments was used. TCRdb provides this immuneACCESS table in a form limited to in-frame rearrangements. Some clones are lacking; in checked studies, under half of them reflect an unresolved V gene, and why the rest are absent is not known. Present in this sample are 120,000 or so clones, roughly 80% of which were seen just once. The top ten clonotypes cover around 1.4% of the sample. Material: PBMCs. The receptors here all came from a woman under 30 in good health and CMV-seronegative.

V is TRBV18 and J is TRBJ2-4; 8 positions match TRBD1. Germline CDR1 is KGHSH and CDR2 is LQKENI. J was trimmed by 8 bases and V by 1 base; bases with no gene match: 4. The CDR3 sequence is 14 residues long. DNA for the CDR3: TGTGCCAGCTCACCACGGCAGGGGGCAGACATTCAGTACTTC. Its protein is CASSPRQGADIQYF.

This chain connects TRBV6-5 to TRBJ2-1, with 15 bases aligning to TRBD2. The CDR3 runs 15 residues. V lost 7 bases to trimming and J lost 7 bases; unmatched junction nucleotides: 5. Germline CDR1 and CDR2: MNHEY and SVGAGI. The CDR3 reads CASNSGTSGRNEQFF. Here the CDR3 DNA reads TGTGCCAGCAACTCCGGGACTAGCGGGAGGAATGAGCAGTTCTTC.

The rearrangement joins TRBV10-1 to TRBJ2-5; perhaps TRBD2 as D (6 bases). The CDR3 consists of 15 residues. CDR1 is WNHNN and CDR2 is SYGVQD in the germline V gene (reference sequence). V shed 3 bases and J shed 3 bases, with 14 bases lying between them. CDR3 nucleotides: TGCGCCAGCAGTGAAGGCAGAGGCGGGAAAGAGACCCAGTACTTC. It encodes CASSEGRGGKETQYF.

The rearrangement uses TRBV5-1 and TRBJ2-5; 14 nucleotides line up with TRBD2. The CDR3 runs to 18 residues. CDR1 SGHRS and CDR2 YFSETQ come from the germline V gene. With V trimmed by 4 bases and J by 7 bases, 15 bases remained unmatched. The CDR3 sequence: CASSPGTSGGPPRGTQYF. The CDR3 nucleotides are TGCGCCAGCAGCCCCGGGACTAGCGGGGGCCCCCCAAGGGGGACCCAGTACTTC.

The chain joins TRBV30 to TRBJ1-5; maybe TRBD1 (5 bases). V dropped 7 bases and J dropped 7 bases, with 23 bases sitting between them. The germline gives CDR1 GTSNPN, CDR2 SVGIG (reference sequence). The CDR3 loop spans 15 amino acids. The CDR3 DNA reads as TGTGCCTCTTCCCACCCGCCTGGGGAGGGGCAGCCCCAGCATTTT. Its protein product is CASSHPPGEGQPQHF.

J is TRBJ1-3 and V is TRBV5-6, with unresolved D. V gave up 0 bases and J gave up 2 bases, with 15 bases separating them. The CDR3 contains 17 residues. The germline V gene encodes CDR1 SGHDT and CDR2 YYEEEE. The CDR3 is CASSLGPGKSPGNTIYF. The CDR3 DNA reads TGTGCCAGCAGCTTGGGCCCGGGAAAGAGTCCTGGAAACACCATATATTTT.

This clone was seen just once. The rearrangement uses TRBV27 and TRBJ2-1, with TRBD2 matching 13 bases. In germline, CDR1 is MNHEY, CDR2 SMNVEV (reference sequence). The CDR3 loop spans 16 amino acids. V shed 5 bases, J shed 8 bases, and the junction held 9 bases outside the gene matches. The CDR3 is CASSLLLAGGVDEQFF. DNA of the CDR3: TGTGCCAGCAGTCTGCTACTAGCGGGGGGGGTGGATGAGCAGTTCTTC.

The V call is TRBV28, the J call TRBJ1-1, with D hard to call. The germline V gene has CDR1 MDHEN and CDR2 SYDVKM. The CDR3 runs 16 residues. Trimming removed 3 bases from V and 1 base from J, with 15 bases in between. CDR3 region: CASSFLQSTENTEAFF. The CDR3 DNA reads TGTGCCAGCAGTTTTCTACAAAGTACAGAGAACACTGAAGCTTTCTTT.

The rearrangement joins TRBV4-1 to TRBJ2-2, with TRBD2 matching over 10 bases. CDR1 is MGHRA, CDR2 YSYEKL, per germline. The CDR3 is 20 residues long. V was clipped by 6 bases and J by 4 bases; unmatched bases: 20. The CDR3 is CASSSRSVLAGERSTGELFF. The CDR3 DNA reads as TGCGCCAGCAGTTCAAGATCAGTCCTAGCGGGAGAGCGGAGCACCGGGGAGCTGTTTTTT.

This clone was counted a single time. This chain connects TRBV10-2 to TRBJ2-3; D perhaps matches TRBD2 (6 bases). Germline CDR1 reads WSHSY; CDR2 reads SAAADI. The CDR3 is 15 residues long. The germline V and J ends were trimmed by 2 bases and 6 bases, with 15 bases remaining between them. The CDR3 loop is CASSEGLLSGDTQYF. In DNA, the CDR3 is TGCGCCAGCAGTGAGGGACTATTGTCCGGGGATACGCAGTATTTT.

This rearrangement joins TRBV2 to TRBJ2-1; 12 bases align to TRBD2. The CDR3 extends over 18 amino acids. Germline V gene data show CDR1 as SNHLY and CDR2 as FYNNEI. V lost 6 bases to trimming and J lost 0 bases; unmatched junction nucleotides: 9. DNA of the CDR3: TGTGCCAGCAGCGCGACTAGCGGGGGCCTTAACTCCTACAATGAGCAGTTCTTC. The encoded protein is CASSATSGGLNSYNEQFF.

V usage is TRBV9 and J usage is TRBJ1-6; TRBD1 aligns across 8 bases. The V gene's germline CDR1 is SGDLS and CDR2 YYNGEE. The CDR3 has 13 residues. V dropped 7 bases and J dropped 10; count of bases not matched to a gene: 7. CDR3 region: CASAGTGGSPLHF. For the CDR3, the DNA is TGTGCCAGCGCAGGGACAGGAGGATCACCCCTCCACTTT.